These 17 T cell receptor beta chains came from one sample sequenced in a study of T cell responses to AZD1222 COVID-19 vaccine. TCRdb's table, derived via immunoSEQ multiplex PCR, lists solely in-frame clones and lacks some. Among 35,000 to 45,000 clones listed, around four fifths were seen once. The input for sequencing was peripheral blood, taken 28 days after the second AZD1222 dose. These receptors were obtained from an adult who received the AZD1222 COVID-19 vaccine.

The V call is TRBV7-3, the J call TRBJ1-1; 8 bases agree with TRBD1. CDR1 SGHTA and CDR2 FQGTGA come from the germline V gene. This CDR3 spans 15 amino acids. V lost 5 bases, J lost 5 bases, and 10 bases stayed unmatched. The CDR3 spells CASSPRQGAGTEAFF. CDR3 nucleotides: TGTGCCAGCAGCCCCCGGCAGGGGGCAGGGACTGAAGCTTTCTTT.

Here the CDR3 DNA reads TGTGCCAGCAATGTCGGAAGGAGCTACGAGCAGTACTTC. This gives the protein CASNVGRSYEQYF. V is TRBV7-8 and J is TRBJ2-7; D remains ambiguous. The V end was cut by 7 bases, the J end by 3 bases, with 13 bases between. The CDR3 covers 13 residues. Germline lookup yields CDR1 SGHVS and CDR2 FQNEAQ.

By frequency in the sample, this clone is medium-sized (0.01 to 0.1%). CDR3 nucleotides: TGCACCAGCAGCCAAGAGAGGTTGGCTTTCTTT. Its protein product is CTSSQERLAFF. V is TRBV1 and J is TRBJ1-1. TRBV1 is noted as a pseudogene. This CDR3 has 11 amino acids.

This sequence joins TRBV5-1 and TRBJ2-7; 7 bases are a match to TRBD1. The CDR3 is made up of 15 amino acids. V lost 3 bases, J lost 1 base, and 7 bases stayed unmatched. CDR1 SGHRS and CDR2 YFSETQ come from the germline V gene. The CDR3 DNA is TGCGCCAGCAGCTCCACAGGGGTTAAGTCCTACGAGCAGTACTTC. Translation gives CASSSTGVKSYEQYF. Variable domain in full (rest from reference TRBV5-1 and TRBJ2-7): KAGVTQTPRYLIKTRGQQVTLSCSPISGHRSVSWYQQTPGQGLQFLFEYFSETQRNKGNFPGRFSGRQFSNSRSEMNVSTLELGDSALYLCASSSTGVKSYEQYFGPGTRLTVT.

The CDR3 sequence: CASSPGAGSNQPQHF. CDR3 DNA: TGTGCCAGCAGCCCCGGGGCAGGGAGCAATCAGCCCCAGCATTTT. The chain joins TRBV7-6 to TRBJ1-5; perhaps TRBD1 as D (5 bases). Looked up from germline, CDR1 is SGHVS and CDR2 is FNYEAQ. The CDR3 is made up of 15 amino acids. The V gene lost 5 bases and the J gene lost 1 base, with 12 bases spanning the gap. The variable domain in full, completed from reference TRBV7-6 and TRBJ1-5, reads GAGVSQSPRYKVTKRGQDVALRCDPISGHVSLYWYRQALGQGPEFLTYFNYEAQQDKSGLPNDRFSAERPEGSISTLTIQRTEQRDSAMYRCASSPGAGSNQPQHFGDGTRLSIL.

The chain recombines TRBV29-1 with TRBJ1-2, with a tentative D call TRBD1 (5 bases). The CDR3 consists of 14 residues. The V and J ends lost 2 bases and 6 bases respectively, with 16 bases between them. Germline V gene sequence: CDR1 SQVTM, CDR2 ANQGSEA. The CDR3 coding sequence is TGCAGCGTTGAATCTTGGCAGGGCGGAGATGGCTACACCTTC. Translated: CSVESWQGGDGYTF.

V is TRBV27 and J is TRBJ2-1; 8 bases map to TRBD1. J was trimmed by 4 bases and V by 4 bases; bases with no gene match: 6. Looked up from germline, CDR1 is MNHEY and CDR2 is SMNVEV (reference sequence). CDR3 length equals 15 residues. The CDR3 DNA reads as TGTGCCAGCAGTTCTCCGGGACAGGCTTACAATGAGCAGTTCTTC. Translating it yields CASSSPGQAYNEQFF.

This clone showed up just a few times. The V gene is TRBV30, the J gene TRBJ1-3; D is uncertain. The CDR3 consists of 14 residues. The germline V and J ends were trimmed by 6 bases and 0 bases, with 12 bases remaining between them. Looked up from germline, CDR1 is GTSNPN and CDR2 is SVGIG (reference sequence). The CDR3 is CACLTASSGNTIYF. The CDR3 coding sequence is TGTGCCTGTTTGACCGCTAGCTCTGGAAACACCATATATTTT.

This chain connects TRBV6-5 to TRBJ1-2, with D maybe TRBD1 (5 bases). This CDR3 has 13 residues. V was shortened by 8 bases and J by 2 bases, with 12 bases between the two germline ends. The germline CDR1 and CDR2 sequences are MNHEY and SVGAGI. CDR3 in DNA: TGTGCCAGCTATGGGGGGGGAAACTATGGCTACACCTTC. It translates to CASYGGGNYGYTF.

The V and J genes are TRBV6-5 and TRBJ1-2; no firm D call. This CDR3 has 12 residues. V lost 6 bases and J 9 bases, leaving 14 bases between the germline ends. Germline V gives CDR1 MNHEY, CDR2 SVGAGI. CDR3 sequence (DNA): TGTGCCAGCAGACCAACCCAATTTAGCTACACCTTC. This encodes CASRPTQFSYTF.

In its sample, this clone was seen once. The chain employs TRBV10-3 and TRBJ1-2, with 7 bases fitting TRBD1. The CDR3 consists of 14 residues. Germline values: CDR1 ENHRY, CDR2 SYGVKD. The trim removed 2 bases at V and 7 bases at J, leaving 7 bases unmatched. CDR3 residues: CAISEDRASRGYTF. Here the CDR3 DNA reads TGTGCCATCAGTGAGGACAGGGCTTCACGTGGCTACACCTTC.

This sequence joins TRBV4-1 and TRBJ2-1; D perhaps matches TRBD2 (5 bases). The CDR3 is 15 amino acids. The ends were cut back, 1 base at V and 4 bases at J, with 11 bases in the middle. Germline CDR1 and CDR2: MGHRA and YSYEKL. The CDR3 DNA sequence: TGCGCCAGCAGCCAAGGCCCGGGATTATACAATGAGCAGTTCTTC. Amino acids: CASSQGPGLYNEQFF.

The chain carries TRBV6-5 and TRBJ1-1; 8 bases map to TRBD1. This CDR3 is 13 amino acids long. The germline V gene has CDR1 MNHEY and CDR2 SVGAGI. Trimming removed 5 bases from V and 4 bases from J; junction bases left unmatched: 3. The CDR3 region is CASSRTGPTEAFF. The DNA for the CDR3 is TGTGCCAGCAGTCGGACAGGGCCCACTGAAGCTTTCTTT.

The gene calls are TRBV6-2 or TRBV6-3 and TRBJ2-7, with 9 bases fitting TRBD1. Germline CDR1 MNHEY, CDR2 SVGEGT. The trim removed 4 bases at V and 3 bases at J, leaving 7 bases unmatched. CDR3 length equals 15 residues. The DNA of the CDR3 is TGTGCCAGCAGTTCGGACAGGGGAGGGGTCTACGAGCAGTACTTC. This codes for CASSSDRGGVYEQYF.

The chain employs TRBV28 and TRBJ1-1; D call uncertain. From germline, CDR1 is MDHEN and CDR2 SYDVKM. V was clipped by 4 bases and J by 2 bases, with 14 bases between them. The CDR3 totals 15 residues. CDR3 nucleotides: TGTGCCAGCAGTTCAACCCCAATGGGAAACACTGAAGCTTTCTTT. It is translated as CASSSTPMGNTEAFF.

This clone was detected only once. The chain recombines TRBV2 with TRBJ1-4; weak D call: TRBD1 (6 bases). With 6 bases removed from V and 5 bases from J, the gap between germline ends came to 13 bases. The CDR3 runs to 14 residues. Germline lookup yields CDR1 SNHLY and CDR2 FYNNEI. CDR3 region: CASRRGDQNEKLFF. In DNA, the CDR3 is TGTGCCAGCAGGAGGGGGGATCAGAATGAAAAACTGTTTTTT.

CDR3 loop: CASSTGTGATTEAFF. DNA of the CDR3: TGCGCCAGCAGCACAGGAACAGGGGCGACCACTGAAGCTTTCTTT. The rearrangement uses TRBV5-1 and TRBJ1-1; 7 nucleotides align to TRBD1. This CDR3 has 15 amino acids. V was pared by 4 bases and J by 4 bases, with 10 bases of the junction left unmatched. Germline assignment: CDR1 SGHRS and CDR2 YFSETQ.